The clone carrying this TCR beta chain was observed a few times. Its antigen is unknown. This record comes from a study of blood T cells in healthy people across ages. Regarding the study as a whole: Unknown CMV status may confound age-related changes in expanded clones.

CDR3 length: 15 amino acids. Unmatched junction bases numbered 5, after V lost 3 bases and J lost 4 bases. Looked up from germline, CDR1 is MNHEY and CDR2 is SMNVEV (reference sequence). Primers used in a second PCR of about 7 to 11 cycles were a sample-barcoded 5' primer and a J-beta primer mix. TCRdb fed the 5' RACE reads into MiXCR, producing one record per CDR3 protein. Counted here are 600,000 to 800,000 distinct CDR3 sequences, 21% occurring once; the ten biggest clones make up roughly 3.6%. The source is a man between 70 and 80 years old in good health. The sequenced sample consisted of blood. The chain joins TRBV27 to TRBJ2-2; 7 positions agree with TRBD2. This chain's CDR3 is CASSFGGLGTGELFF. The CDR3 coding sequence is TGTGCCAGCAGTTTCGGGGGGTTGGGCACCGGGGAGCTGTTTTTT.